These T cell receptor beta chains were read from a single sample in a study of T cells after yellow fever vaccination. TCRdb independently ran MiXCR on the 5' RACE reads; one entry per CDR3 protein. Of about 360,000 distinct CDR3 sequences listed, 6% to 8% are singletons. The specimen comprised PBMCs, sampled 5 days after the yellow fever booster vaccination. The receptors were sampled from a man aged 30 to 45 who received the YFV17D yellow fever vaccine. The CDR3 runs from the conserved cysteine through the conserved F or W. Fields, in order: clone size, D gene, J gene, V gene, CDR3 protein, CDR3 DNA. D genes are given only for firm matches. The size entry is marked missing in some rows and otherwise reads once, few, many or a size class.

>many|NA|TRBJ2-1|TRBV12-3/TRBV12-4
CASSPGSSYNEQFF
TGTGCCAGCAGCCCAGGGAGCTCCTACAATGAGCAGTTCTTC
>many|NA|TRBJ2-3|TRBV28
CASRVPTDTQYF
TGTGCCAGCAGAGTTCCGACAGATACGCAGTATTTT
>NA|NA|TRBJ2-2|TRBV19
CATKGVANTGELFF
TGTGCAACTAAGGGCGTCGCGAACACCGGGGAGCTGTTTTTT
>many|TRBD1|TRBJ2-7|TRBV2
CASEDPGQGYEQYF
TGTGCCAGCGAGGACCCGGGACAGGGGTACGAGCAGTACTTC
>few|TRBD1|TRBJ1-5|TRBV23-1
CASSRSQGQGFYQPQHF
TGCGCCAGCAGTCGGAGCCAGGGACAGGGGTTTTATCAGCCCCAGCATTTT
>few|NA|TRBJ2-3|TRBV4-1
CASSQEIPGRGTDTQYF
TGCGCCAGCAGCCAAGAGATCCCGGGTAGGGGCACAGATACGCAGTATTTT
>NA|NA|TRBJ2-7|TRBV11-2
CASSPGGAVEQYF
TGTGCCAGCAGCCCCGGCGGGGCGGTAGAGCAGTACTTC
>few|TRBD2|TRBJ2-3|TRBV13
CASSLLRETITDTQYF
TGTGCCAGCAGCTTACTGCGGGAGACCATCACAGATACGCAGTATTTT
>NA|TRBD2|TRBJ2-2|TRBV24-1
CATSDPLADLTGELFF
TGTGCCACCAGTGACCCCCTAGCGGACCTCACCGGGGAGCTGTTTTTT
>many|NA|TRBJ1-1|TRBV5-1
CASSVGNTEAFF
TGCGCCAGCAGCGTCGGAAACACTGAAGCTTTCTTT
>many|NA|TRBJ1-1|TRBV27
CASSLSTGLNTEAFF
TGTGCCAGCAGTTTATCGACAGGTCTGAACACTGAAGCTTTCTTT
>NA|NA|TRBJ2-7|TRBV6-2/TRBV6-3
CASSIPGTYLYEQYF
TGTGCCAGCAGTATCCCCGGGACTTACCTCTACGAGCAGTACTTC
>few|TRBD2|TRBJ2-5|TRBV5-1
CASSLNRREQETQYF
TGCGCCAGCAGCTTGAATCGGCGGGAGCAAGAGACCCAGTACTTC
>NA|NA|TRBJ1-6|TRBV3-1
CASARPNSPLHF
TGTGCCAGCGCTCGGCCGAATTCACCCCTCCACTTT
>many|NA|TRBJ1-1|TRBV12-3/TRBV12-4
CASSLGGKAEAFF
TGTGCCAGCAGTTTGGGGGGGAAAGCTGAAGCTTTCTTT
>many|NA|TRBJ2-7|TRBV20-1
CSASADAPYEQYF
TGCAGTGCTAGTGCGGACGCCCCTTACGAGCAGTACTTC
>few|TRBD1|TRBJ1-5|TRBV18
CASSAGQGEQPQHF
TGTGCCAGCTCAGCGGGACAGGGGGAACAGCCCCAGCATTTT
>NA|TRBD2|TRBJ2-2|TRBV29-1
CSAPAWGLAGGPSTGELFF
TGCAGCGCCCCCGCTTGGGGACTAGCGGGAGGGCCGAGCACCGGGGAGCTGTTTTTT
>few|NA|TRBJ2-7|TRBV12-3/TRBV12-4
CASSQRTGTYEQYF
TGTGCCAGCAGTCAACGCACGGGGACCTACGAGCAGTACTTC
>few|NA|TRBJ1-6|TRBV4-3
CASSQDVGGYNSPLHF
TGCGCCAGCAGCCAAGACGTGGGGGGATATAATTCACCCCTCCACTTT
>few|NA|TRBJ1-1|TRBV3-1
CASSQKGNTEAFF
TGTGCCAGCAGCCAAAAGGGAAACACTGAAGCTTTCTTT
>many|TRBD1|TRBJ1-4|TRBV4-2
CASSPRDRGNEKLFF
TGTGCCAGCAGCCCCCGGGACAGGGGGAATGAAAAACTGTTTTTT
>many|NA|TRBJ2-2|TRBV30
CAWSLGGELFF
TGTGCCTGGAGTTTGGGCGGGGAGCTGTTTTTT
>NA|NA|TRBJ2-4|TRBV29-1
CSAIGGLAKNIQYF
TGCAGCGCTATCGGAGGGCTTGCCAAAAACATTCAGTACTTC